The 19 T cell receptor beta chains listed next were all sequenced from one sample in a study of blood T cell repertoires in COVID-19. The assay was immunoSEQ multiplex PCR, and TCRdb's table has in-frame clones only and misses some. The repertoire holds 200,000 to 250,000 clones, with 70% to 90% as singletons. The specimen was PBMCs or T cells enriched from blood (not recorded which). These receptors were collected from a woman aged 40 to 50 with acute COVID-19.

This clone was found a few times. The chain has TRBV28 and TRBJ2-7; 7 positions match TRBD1. The CDR3 runs to 17 residues. The trim removed 3 bases at V and 3 bases at J, leaving 14 bases unmatched. Germline V gene lookup returns CDR1 MDHEN and CDR2 SYDVKM. CDR3 in amino acids: CASSFQAGTENFYEQYF. DNA of the CDR3: TGTGCCAGCAGTTTTCAGGCCGGGACAGAGAATTTCTACGAGCAGTACTTC.

This clone was detected many times. The chain carries TRBV14 and TRBJ2-7; possibly TRBD2 for D (6 bases). Trimming took 4 bases from V and 4 from J, leaving 17 bases between them. The CDR3 loop spans 15 amino acids. Germline V gene sequence: CDR1 SGHDN, CDR2 FVKESK. The CDR3 region has the DNA TGTGCCAGCAGCCCAAGGTTGGGGGGATTTTACGAGCAGTACTTC. Translating gives CASSPRLGGFYEQYF.

In nucleotides, the CDR3 is TGTGCCAGTAGTATAGATCCAAACAGTCGCTACGAGCAGTACTTC. It specifies CASSIDPNSRYEQYF. The chain employs TRBV19 and TRBJ2-7; the D is unclear. CDR1 LNHDA and CDR2 SQIVND come from the germline V gene (reference sequence). CDR3 length: 15 amino acids. Trimming took 0 bases from V and 3 from J, leaving 12 bases between them.

This chain connects TRBV24-1 to TRBJ2-7; 7 nucleotides align to TRBD2. There are 15 residues in the CDR3. In germline, CDR1 is KGHDR, CDR2 SFDVKD. With 5 bases clipped from V and 3 bases from J, the junction kept 9 bases outside the gene matches. The CDR3 loop reads CATSGVSGEHYEQYF. CDR3 DNA: TGTGCCACCAGTGGGGTGAGCGGGGAGCACTACGAGCAGTACTTC.

This clone was seen more than once but under ten times. At one of its ends the junction is not consistent with the germline gene, which may arise from a read error. The chain uses TRBV10-2 and TRBJ1-5; TRBD1 is a possible D gene (5 bases). This CDR3 contains 12 residues. Germline V gene lookup returns CDR1 WSHSY and CDR2 SAAADI. The CDR3 sequence is CASSDGAFPSDF. DNA of the CDR3: TGCGCCAGCAGTGATGGGGCCTTTCCTTCCGATTTT.

This clone turned up a few times. This sequence joins TRBV19 and TRBJ1-3, with D maybe TRBD1 (6 bases). Germline values: CDR1 LNHDA, CDR2 SQIVND (reference sequence). V was trimmed by 9 bases and J by 3 bases, leaving 9 bases between them. CDR3 size: 12 residues. The CDR3 coding sequence is TGTGCCAGCGGGACATTTGGAAACACCATATATTTT. Protein product: CASGTFGNTIYF.

The chain is built from TRBV7-3 and TRBJ2-2, with 15 bases that match TRBD2. The CDR3 is 18 residues long. With V trimmed by 1 base and J by 5 bases, 5 bases remained unmatched. Germline values: CDR1 SGHTA, CDR2 FQGTGA. CDR3 bases: TGTGCCAGCAGCTTAAGGGGACTAGCGGGAGGAGGTACCGGGGAGCTGTTTTTT. Its translation: CASSLRGLAGGGTGELFF.

The CDR3 sequence is CASSIARTASGNTIYF. In DNA, the CDR3 is TGTGCCAGTAGTATAGCCCGGACAGCCTCTGGAAACACCATATATTTT. The J gene is TRBJ1-3, the V gene TRBV19; maybe TRBD1 (6 bases). The ends were cut back, 1 base at V and 0 bases at J, with 10 bases in the middle. CDR3 length: 16 residues. The germline V gene has CDR1 LNHDA and CDR2 SQIVND (reference sequence).

The chain combines TRBV2 with TRBJ1-1, with D perhaps matching TRBD1 (5 bases). The CDR3 covers 17 residues. Looked up from germline, CDR1 is SNHLY and CDR2 is FYNNEI. V was shortened by 2 bases and J by 0 bases, with 16 bases between the two germline ends. Written as DNA, the CDR3 is TGTGCCAGCAGTGAACTTGGTACAGGAGCGTTGAACACTGAAGCTTTCTTT. This gives the protein CASSELGTGALNTEAFF.

The gene calls are TRBV7-9 and TRBJ2-7, with a weak D call TRBD1 (5 bases). CDR3 size: 16 residues. The germline V gene has CDR1 SEHNR and CDR2 FQNEAQ (reference sequence). V gave up 5 bases and J gave up 0 bases, with 17 bases separating them. Here the CDR3 DNA reads TGTGCCAGCAGCCCTTCGACAGCTTTAAACTCCTACGAGCAGTACTTC. It encodes CASSPSTALNSYEQYF.

The V and J genes are TRBV3-1 (or the pseudogene TRBV3-2) and TRBJ2-3, with TRBD2 identical over 11 bases. The CDR3 is 15 residues long. V dropped 4 bases and J dropped 3; count of bases not matched to a gene: 3. Looked up from germline, CDR1 is LGHDT and CDR2 is YNNKEL (reference sequence). CDR3 DNA sequence: TGTGCCAGCAGCCCTAGCGGGAGGAGGACAGATACGCAGTATTTT. Its translation: CASSPSGRRTDTQYF.

This clone was recorded only once. The chain is built from TRBV10-3 and TRBJ2-3; D is undetermined. The germline V and J ends were trimmed by 2 bases and 2 bases, with 8 bases remaining between them. Germline V gives CDR1 ENHRY, CDR2 SYGVKD. The CDR3 has 14 amino acids. The CDR3 bases are TGTGCCATCAGTGAGCTCCAGTACACAGATACGCAGTATTTT. This sequence encodes CAISELQYTDTQYF.

The chain joins TRBV3-1 (or the pseudogene TRBV3-2) to TRBJ1-4, with a possible D match to TRBD1 (5 bases). CDR1 and CDR2 from the germline V gene are LGHDT and YNNKEL (reference sequence). The CDR3 loop spans 14 amino acids. V lost 4 bases, J lost 14 bases, and 20 bases lay in between. The CDR3 sequence is CASSPRTSRNILFF. CDR3 nucleotide sequence: TGTGCCAGCAGCCCTCGGACAAGCCGGAATATTCTGTTTTTT.

This clone is a singleton in its sample. The junction differs from germline at one of its ends, possibly a read error. The V gene is TRBV15, the J gene TRBJ1-4; D possibly corresponds to TRBD1 (6 bases). The germline gives CDR1 LNHNV, CDR2 YYDKDF (reference sequence). The CDR3 sequence is 16 residues long. CDR3 DNA sequence: TGTGCCACCAGCCGAGAGACAGGAGCCAGTAATGAAAAACTGTTTTTT. Protein: CATSRETGASNEKLFF.

This clone was found a few times. The V and J genes are TRBV28 and TRBJ1-5; D call uncertain. Germline loops: CDR1 MDHEN, CDR2 SYDVKM. Trimming pared 1 base from V and 3 bases from J, leaving 10 bases between. The CDR3 length is 15 residues. The CDR3 reads CASSLLRPANQPQHF. The CDR3, as DNA: TGTGCCAGCAGTTTATTGCGGCCCGCCAATCAGCCCCAGCATTTT.

V is TRBV5-1 and J is TRBJ2-7; TRBD1 matches at 8 bases. V lost 4 bases to trimming and J lost 2 bases; unmatched junction nucleotides: 5. The CDR3 spans 14 residues. Germline CDR1 is SGHRS and CDR2 is YFSETQ. In nucleotides, the CDR3 is TGCGCCAGCAGCCCTTGGACAGGGACCTACGAGCAGTACTTC. Protein: CASSPWTGTYEQYF.

V usage is TRBV15 and J usage is TRBJ1-5, with TRBD1 matching over 7 bases. V was clipped by 0 bases and J by 4 bases; unmatched bases: 12. Per germline, CDR1 LNHNV and CDR2 YYDKDF (reference sequence). The CDR3 has 18 residues. CDR3 DNA sequence: TGTGCCACCAGCAGAGATAGTGCGCTAAAGACAGGGAATCAGCCCCAGCATTTT. Protein: CATSRDSALKTGNQPQHF.

The chain couples TRBV12-3 or TRBV12-4 to TRBJ1-2; no clear D gene. Trimming removed 6 bases at V and 3 bases at J, with 11 bases between. The CDR3 is made up of 13 amino acids. The CDR3 spells CASSPEVHYGYTF. The DNA of the CDR3 is TGTGCCAGCAGCCCCGAGGTACACTATGGCTACACCTTC.

The chain carries TRBV7-9 and TRBJ1-1, with D tentatively TRBD1 (6 bases). The CDR3 has 19 residues. The germline CDR1 and CDR2 sequences are SEHNR and FQNEAQ (reference sequence). With 1 base removed from V and 3 bases from J, the gap between germline ends came to 24 bases. The CDR3 coding sequence is TGTGCCAGCAGCTTAGAGGGAGGGGGTGGTTTTGGCTATGACACTGAAGCTTTCTTT. Translation: CASSLEGGGGFGYDTEAFF.